These 32 T cell receptor beta chains share one sample of origin, sequenced in a study of control samples from healthy donors and cancer patients. Sequencing used immunoSEQ multiplex PCR; TCRdb keeps in-frame clones, though not all of them. The sample includes 99,000 or so clones, approximately 78% of them seen just once. Source material: blood. The receptors originated from a man aged 60 to 69 in good health.

The J gene is TRBJ2-1, the V gene TRBV28, with D perhaps TRBD1 (6 bases). The CDR3 loop spans 16 amino acids. Trimming removed 1 base at V and 0 bases at J, with 10 bases between. CDR1 is MDHEN, CDR2 SYDVKM, per germline. In DNA, the CDR3 is TGTGCCAGCAGTTTATTCAGGGGAGACTCCTACAATGAGCAGTTCTTC. Its protein is CASSLFRGDSYNEQFF.

The V call is TRBV2, the J call TRBJ2-7, with D possibly being TRBD1 (5 bases). Per the germline V gene, CDR1 is SNHLY and CDR2 is FYNNEI. V was clipped by 5 bases and J by 0 bases, with 14 bases between them. The CDR3 runs 15 residues. CDR3 loop: CASSHHETVSYEQYF. CDR3 nucleotides: TGTGCCAGCAGTCACCATGAGACAGTCTCCTACGAGCAGTACTTC.

V is TRBV2 and J is TRBJ1-6; no reliable D call. Germline-derived CDR1 and CDR2 are SNHLY and FYNNEI. Trimming cost V 8 bases and J 6 bases, with 11 bases left between them. The CDR3 length is 13 residues. The CDR3 DNA reads TGTGCCAGCCAGGATCTGGCTAATTCACCCCTCCACTTT. Translating gives CASQDLANSPLHF.

The chain has TRBV7-2 and TRBJ1-1; D is undetermined. The germline CDR1 and CDR2 sequences are SGHTA and FQGNSA. This CDR3 region has 13 residues. With 0 bases removed from V and 6 bases from J, the gap between germline ends came to 8 bases. The CDR3 coding sequence is TGTGCCAGCAGCTTAGCGGTTATGGCTGAAGCTTTCTTT. Amino acid sequence: CASSLAVMAEAFF.

This clone came up a few times. This chain uses TRBV9 with TRBJ1-5; weak D call: TRBD1 (5 bases). Germline V gene sequence: CDR1 SGDLS, CDR2 YYNGEE. The CDR3 covers 15 residues. Trimming shortened V by 3 bases and J by 4 bases, and 14 bases separated the two germline ends. The CDR3 sequence is CASSGHEGRNQPQHF. The CDR3 DNA reads TGTGCCAGCAGCGGCCACGAGGGGCGGAATCAGCCCCAGCATTTT.

The chain recombines TRBV6-2 or TRBV6-3 with TRBJ1-2; no clear D gene. The CDR3 is 14 amino acids. CDR1 and CDR2 (germline): MNHEY, SVGEGT. Trimming took 6 bases from V and 8 from J, leaving 19 bases between them. The CDR3 DNA sequence: TGTGCCAGCAGCGACTTTGGAGAGCCTGCGGGCTACACCTTC. Translating it yields CASSDFGEPAGYTF.

This chain connects TRBV28 to TRBJ1-6; TRBD1 agrees at 7 bases. Germline V gives CDR1 MDHEN, CDR2 SYDVKM. With V trimmed by 5 bases and J by 10 bases, 11 bases remained unmatched. This CDR3 contains 15 residues. The DNA for the CDR3 is TGTGCCAGCAGTACATCGGACAGGAAAGGGTCACCCCTCCACTTT. This sequence encodes CASSTSDRKGSPLHF.

The chain employs TRBV30 and TRBJ2-2; D could derive from TRBD1 or TRBD2 (5 bases each). The CDR3 extends over 14 amino acids. Germline lookup yields CDR1 GTSNPN and CDR2 SVGIG (reference sequence). Trimming took 0 bases from V and 7 from J, leaving 12 bases between them. The CDR3 reads CAWSVGTWDGELFF. The CDR3, as DNA: TGTGCCTGGAGTGTAGGGACCTGGGACGGGGAGCTGTTTTTT. Full variable domain (remainder filled in from reference TRBV30 and TRBJ2-2): SQTIHQWPATLVQPVGSPLSLECTVEGTSNPNLYWYRQAAGRGLQLLFYSVGIGQISSEVPQNLSASRPQDRQFILSSKKLLLSDSGFYLCAWSVGTWDGELFFGEGSRLTVL.

This clone was picked up a small number of times. This sequence joins TRBV3-1 (or the pseudogene TRBV3-2) and TRBJ1-1; the D is unclear. V was shortened by 5 bases and J by 7 bases, with 5 bases between the two germline ends. Germline V gene lookup returns CDR1 LGHDT and CDR2 YNNKEL (reference sequence). This CDR3 has 10 residues. The CDR3 here is CASSGGEAFF. The CDR3 DNA is TGTGCCAGCAGCGGCGGTGAAGCTTTCTTT.

The rearrangement uses TRBV11-2 and TRBJ1-1; D possibly corresponds to TRBD1 (5 bases). V was pared by 6 bases and J by 0 bases, with 14 bases between. The CDR3 runs 15 residues. Germline V gene sequence: CDR1 SGHAT, CDR2 FQNNGV. The CDR3 region has the DNA TGTGCCAGCAGTGGGACTGGTATTATGAACACTGAAGCTTTCTTT. This gives the protein CASSGTGIMNTEAFF.

The V and J genes are TRBV10-2 and TRBJ2-7, with D perhaps TRBD2 (5 bases). Germline V CDR1 and CDR2: WSHSY, SAAADI. The CDR3 totals 14 residues. V dropped 3 bases and J dropped 7 bases, with 16 bases sitting between them. CDR3 in DNA: TGCGCCAGCAGTGACGCTTTAACCGGGGAGGAGCAGTACTTC. Its protein is CASSDALTGEEQYF.

The rearrangement uses TRBV7-9 and TRBJ2-7, with D hard to call. Germline assignment: CDR1 SEHNR and CDR2 FQNEAQ (reference sequence). This CDR3 comprises 14 residues. The V end lost 3 bases, the J end lost 2 bases, and 11 bases lay between the germline ends. The CDR3 sequence: CASSFPQTPYEQYF. CDR3 DNA sequence: TGTGCCAGCAGCTTTCCCCAAACTCCCTACGAGCAGTACTTC. Full variable domain (remainder filled in from reference TRBV7-9 and TRBJ2-7): DTGVSQNPRHKITKRGQNVTFRCDPISEHNRLYWYRQTLGQGPEFLTYFQNEAQLEKSRLLSDRFSAERPKGSFSTLEIQRTEQGDSAMYLCASSFPQTPYEQYFGPGTRLTVT.

The chain recombines TRBV19 with TRBJ1-2, with D perhaps TRBD1 (6 bases). CDR1 is LNHDA, CDR2 SQIVND, per germline (reference sequence). The CDR3 consists of 16 residues. Between the trimmed V and J ends, which lost 2 bases and 6 bases, there was a span of 19 bases. CDR3 sequence: CASSIMTGNLGNGYTF. Written as DNA, the CDR3 is TGTGCCAGTAGTATAATGACAGGAAATTTGGGGAATGGCTACACCTTC.

Remarks on this clone: Additional DNA sequences in this sample encode the identical CDR3. This chain connects TRBV5-1 to TRBJ2-7; D call uncertain. This CDR3 spans 15 amino acids. CDR1 is SGHRS, CDR2 YFSETQ, per germline. With 4 bases removed from V and 0 bases from J, the gap between germline ends came to 14 bases. This CDR3 reads CASSPGEWSSYEQYF. The CDR3 coding sequence is TGCGCCAGCAGCCCTGGTGAATGGAGCTCCTACGAGCAGTACTTC.

The J gene is TRBJ2-7, the V gene TRBV9; D possibly corresponds to TRBD1 (6 bases). The CDR3 spans 15 residues. Per the germline V gene, CDR1 is SGDLS and CDR2 is YYNGEE. V lost 0 bases, J lost 2 bases, and 12 bases lay in between. CDR3 sequence (DNA): TGTGCCAGCAGCGTAGGTAGGGACACGGCCTACGAGCAGTACTTC. Its protein product is CASSVGRDTAYEQYF.

The rearrangement joins TRBV7-9 to TRBJ2-7; the D call may be TRBD1 or TRBD2 (6 bases each). Trimming cost V 0 bases and J 6 bases, with 15 bases left between them. The CDR3 runs to 15 residues. Per the germline V gene, CDR1 is SEHNR and CDR2 is FQNEAQ (reference sequence). Here the CDR3 reads CASSLAGGSSIEQYF. The CDR3 coding sequence is TGTGCCAGCAGCTTAGCGGGGGGCAGTTCTATCGAGCAGTACTTC.

The chain links TRBV4-2 to TRBJ2-1, with 7 bases fitting TRBD2. The CDR3 is made up of 14 amino acids. Trimming removed 2 bases from V and 4 bases from J; junction bases left unmatched: 2. CDR1 and CDR2 from the germline V gene are LGHNA and YNFKEQ. The CDR3 reads CASSQTSAYNEQFF. CDR3 DNA sequence: TGTGCCAGCAGCCAAACTAGCGCATACAATGAGCAGTTCTTC.

The rearrangement joins TRBV28 to TRBJ2-1; TRBD2 matches 11 bases. This CDR3 spans 17 amino acids. V dropped 3 bases and J dropped 5; count of bases not matched to a gene: 9. Germline CDR1 is MDHEN and CDR2 is SYDVKM. CDR3 in amino acids: CASSFSGLAGLHNEQFF. CDR3 DNA: TGTGCCAGCAGTTTTTCAGGACTAGCGGGTTTGCACAATGAGCAGTTCTTC.

This clone was observed once. This chain joins TRBV15 and TRBJ1-1; weak D call: TRBD1 (5 bases). In germline, CDR1 is LNHNV, CDR2 YYDKDF (reference sequence). V was trimmed by 1 base and J by 1 base, leaving 10 bases between them. This CDR3 comprises 15 residues. The CDR3 protein is CATSRGDLKNTEAFF. DNA for the CDR3: TGTGCCACCAGCAGAGGGGACCTCAAGAACACTGAAGCTTTCTTT.

The chain couples TRBV5-4 to TRBJ2-3, with 9 bases matching TRBD1. The germline V gene has CDR1 SGHNT and CDR2 YYREEE (reference sequence). CDR3 length: 15 residues. Trimming cost V 3 bases and J 1 base; bases outside gene matches: 3. CDR3 sequence (DNA): TGTGCCAGCAGCTACACAGGGGGCGGCACAGATACGCAGTATTTT. It yields the protein CASSYTGGGTDTQYF.

There are a few counts of this clone. The chain links TRBV6-5 to TRBJ2-2; maybe TRBD1 (6 bases). The ends were cut back, 10 bases at V and 1 base at J, with 16 bases in the middle. Germline lookup yields CDR1 MNHEY and CDR2 SVGAGI. The CDR3 covers 15 residues. The CDR3 spells CATRRGSGNTGELFF. The DNA of the CDR3 is TGTGCCACACGCAGGGGAAGTGGGAACACCGGGGAGCTGTTTTTT.

The chain uses TRBV7-8 and TRBJ1-5; D might be TRBD1 (5 bases). Per the germline V gene, CDR1 is SGHVS and CDR2 is FQNEAQ. The CDR3 covers 16 residues. Trimming left V 1 base short and J 1 base short, with 11 bases between. In DNA, the CDR3 is TGTGCCAGCAGCTTAGAGGGACGCCTGAGCAATCAGCCCCAGCATTTT. Translating it yields CASSLEGRLSNQPQHF.

CDR3 region: CASSVDRTPLGSYTF. CDR3 bases: TGTGCCAGCAGCGTAGATCGGACGCCTTTGGGGAGCTACACCTTC. The chain employs TRBV9 and TRBJ1-2, with no clear D. This CDR3 region has 15 residues. The germline CDR1 and CDR2 sequences are SGDLS and YYNGEE. V lost 0 bases, J lost 9 bases, and 18 bases lay in between.

This clone was seen once. The chain combines TRBV2 with TRBJ1-3; D is unclear. The CDR3 length is 15 residues. V lost 0 bases and J lost 4, with 10 bases in between. Germline V CDR1 and CDR2: SNHLY, FYNNEI. CDR3 sequence (DNA): TGTGCCAGCAGTGAAGCAGCGAGCCGGGGAAACACCATATATTTT. Translation gives CASSEAASRGNTIYF.

The rearrangement links TRBV5-1 to TRBJ1-1; the D is unclear. The CDR3 runs to 11 residues. Trimming stripped 0 bases from V and 5 bases from J, with 2 bases between. Germline CDR1 SGHRS, CDR2 YFSETQ. CDR3 protein: CASSLDTEAFF. The CDR3 region has the DNA TGCGCCAGCAGCTTGGATACTGAAGCTTTCTTT.

V is TRBV5-6 and J is TRBJ1-1; TRBD1 matches 8 bases. The germline V gene encodes CDR1 SGHDT and CDR2 YYEEEE. After removal of 4 bases from V and 5 bases from J, the junction contained 7 bases not matched to a gene. This CDR3 has 14 amino acids. Here the CDR3 reads CASSPTGAGTEAFF. In DNA form, the CDR3 reads TGTGCCAGCAGCCCGACAGGGGCGGGAACTGAAGCTTTCTTT.

The chain employs TRBV5-1 and TRBJ1-1, with D unresolved. The length of the CDR3 is 13 residues. Germline V CDR1 and CDR2: SGHRS, YFSETQ. The germline V and J ends were trimmed by 1 base and 1 base, with 5 bases remaining between them. DNA of the CDR3: TGCGCCAGCAGCTTGACAGAGAACACTGAAGCTTTCTTT. This translates into CASSLTENTEAFF.

V and J are TRBV19 and TRBJ2-7; TRBD1 is a possible D gene (6 bases). This CDR3 contains 14 residues. Trimming stripped 0 bases from V and 5 bases from J, with 11 bases between. The V gene's germline CDR1 is LNHDA and CDR2 SQIVND (reference sequence). The CDR3 coding sequence is TGTGCCAGTAGTATAGACAGGGGAAACGACGAGCAGTACTTC. It yields the protein CASSIDRGNDEQYF.

V is TRBV11-2 and J is TRBJ2-1; D possibly matches TRBD1 or TRBD2 (7 bases each). The CDR3 contains 14 residues. CDR1 SGHAT and CDR2 FQNNGV come from the germline V gene. V lost 5 bases and J lost 7, with 15 bases in between. In nucleotides, the CDR3 is TGTGCCAGCAGCCCCACCAGGGGGGGAAATGAGCAGTTCTTC. Its protein product is CASSPTRGGNEQFF.

The sample holds a few counts of this clone. The rearrangement links TRBV19 to TRBJ2-7; TRBD2 aligns across 9 bases. V lost 3 bases, J lost 2 bases, and 5 bases stayed unmatched. Germline CDR1 LNHDA, CDR2 SQIVND (reference sequence). There are 15 residues in the CDR3. The CDR3 is CASSIGAGGPYEQYF. CDR3 DNA: TGTGCCAGTAGTATTGGAGCGGGAGGACCCTACGAGCAGTACTTC. Together with reference TRBV19 and TRBJ2-7, the CDR3 gives the full variable domain: DGGITQSPKYLFRKEGQNVTLSCEQNLNHDAMYWYRQDPGQGLRLIYYSQIVNDFQKGDIAEGYSVSREKKESFPLTVTSAQKNPTAFYLCASSIGAGGPYEQYFGPGTRLTVT.

The chain joins TRBV25-1 to TRBJ2-7; D unclear. The CDR3 extends over 18 amino acids. V lost 1 base to trimming and J lost 3 bases, with 22 bases between them. Germline V gene lookup returns CDR1 MGHDK and CDR2 SYGVNS. CDR3 sequence: CASSELGSKSRLGYEQYF. CDR3 nucleotide sequence: TGTGCCAGCAGTGAATTAGGCAGTAAGTCTCGGTTAGGCTACGAGCAGTACTTC.

A single count supports this clone. The J gene is TRBJ1-6, the V gene TRBV6-5; D not resolved. Germline V CDR1 and CDR2: MNHEY, SVGAGI. This CDR3 region has 14 residues. V was clipped by 6 bases and J by 10 bases, with 16 bases between them. This chain's CDR3 is CASRRNTPQSPLHF. In DNA, the CDR3 is TGTGCCAGCAGACGTAATACCCCCCAATCACCCCTCCACTTT.